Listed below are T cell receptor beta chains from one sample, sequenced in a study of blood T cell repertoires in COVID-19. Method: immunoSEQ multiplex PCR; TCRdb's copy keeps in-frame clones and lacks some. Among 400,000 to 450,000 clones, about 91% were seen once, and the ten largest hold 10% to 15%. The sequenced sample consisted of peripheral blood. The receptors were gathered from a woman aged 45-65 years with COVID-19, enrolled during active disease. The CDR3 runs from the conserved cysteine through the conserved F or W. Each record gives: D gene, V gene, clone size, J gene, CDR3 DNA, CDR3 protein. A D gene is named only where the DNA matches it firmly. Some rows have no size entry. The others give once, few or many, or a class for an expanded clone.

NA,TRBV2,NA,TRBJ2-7,TGTGCCAGCAGGGGCGTGGGTAGTCACGAGCAGTACTTC,CASRGVGSHEQYF
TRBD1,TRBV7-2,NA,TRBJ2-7,TGTGCCAGCAGGGAGGGGACAGGGGGCGTACGCTACGAGCAGTACTTC,CASREGTGGVRYEQYF
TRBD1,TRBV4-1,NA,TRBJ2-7,TGCGCCAGCAGCCCGGGACAGGGGCGGAACGAGCAGTACTTC,CASSPGQGRNEQYF
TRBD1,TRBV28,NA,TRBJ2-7,TGTGCCGCAAAGGACAGGGGGCTAAACGAGCAGTACTTC,CAAKDRGLNEQYF
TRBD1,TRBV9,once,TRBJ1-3,TGTGCCAGCAGCCTGGACAGGGTTGGAAACACCATATATTTT,CASSLDRVGNTIYF
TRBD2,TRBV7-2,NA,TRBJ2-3,TGTGCCAGCGCGGGGGGGCTATTGGAGACGCAGTATTTT,CASAGGLLETQYF
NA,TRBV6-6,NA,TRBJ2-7,TGTGCCAGCAGTTACTTGGGGGGGGCCCCCTACGAGCAGTACTTC,CASSYLGGAPYEQYF
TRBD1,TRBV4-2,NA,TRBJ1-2,TGTGCCAGCAGCCAGGGACAGGGGTATGGCTACACCTTC,CASSQGQGYGYTF
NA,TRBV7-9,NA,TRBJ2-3,TGTGCCAGCAGCTTTTTTATAGTAGCGGGCACAGATACGCAGTATTTT,CASSFFIVAGTDTQYF
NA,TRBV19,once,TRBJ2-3,TGTGCCAGTAGTATGGGGGGGGCGTCAAATACGCAGTATTTT,CASSMGGASNTQYF
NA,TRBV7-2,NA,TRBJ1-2,TGTGCCAGCAGTCTGGGGGGCTATGGCTACACCTTC,CASSLGGYGYTF
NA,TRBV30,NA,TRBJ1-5,TGTGCCTGGACCAGCGGGGGCAATCAGCCCCAGCATTTT,CAWTSGGNQPQHF
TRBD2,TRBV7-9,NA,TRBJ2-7,TGTGCCAGCAGCCTCGGGGGGGCCTATGGGGCCTCGCAGTACTTC,CASSLGGAYGASQYF
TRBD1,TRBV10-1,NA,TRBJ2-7,TGCGCCAGCAGTTCCGGGACAGGGCAAGCTAACGAGCAGTACTTC,CASSSGTGQANEQYF
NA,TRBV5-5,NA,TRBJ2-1,TGTGCCAGCAGCGAGCCGGGACAACCCTACAATGAGCAGTTCTTC,CASSEPGQPYNEQFF
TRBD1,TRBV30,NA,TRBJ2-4,TGTGCCTGGAGCCCCGGGACAGGGGTGGACATTCAGTACTTC,CAWSPGTGVDIQYF
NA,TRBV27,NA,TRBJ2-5,TGTGCCAGCAGCAGGGGAGAGACCCAGTACTTC,CASSRGETQYF